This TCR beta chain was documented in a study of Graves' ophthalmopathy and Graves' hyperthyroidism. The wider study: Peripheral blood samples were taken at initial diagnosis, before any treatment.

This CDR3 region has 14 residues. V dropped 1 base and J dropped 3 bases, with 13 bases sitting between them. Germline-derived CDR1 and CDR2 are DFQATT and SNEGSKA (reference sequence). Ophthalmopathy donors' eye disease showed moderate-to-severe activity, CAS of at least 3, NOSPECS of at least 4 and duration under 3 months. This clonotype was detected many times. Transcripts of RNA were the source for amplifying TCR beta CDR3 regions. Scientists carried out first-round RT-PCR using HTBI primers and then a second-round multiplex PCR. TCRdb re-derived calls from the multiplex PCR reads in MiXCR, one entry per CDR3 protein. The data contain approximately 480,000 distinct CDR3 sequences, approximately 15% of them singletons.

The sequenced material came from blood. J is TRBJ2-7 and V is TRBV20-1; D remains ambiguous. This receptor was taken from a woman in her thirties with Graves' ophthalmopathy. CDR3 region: CSARGAEISYEQYF. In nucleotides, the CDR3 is TGCAGTGCTAGAGGCGCAGAGATTAGCTACGAGCAGTACTTC.